A single sample is the source of the 31 T cell receptor beta chains below, sequenced in a study of T cell repertoires in aging, cancer and after chemotherapy. TRB rearrangements spanning V, D and J were amplified using mixed TRB-A/B primers. TCRdb re-analysed the multiplex PCR reads in MiXCR, keeping a single row per CDR3 protein. This table has approximately 11,000 distinct CDR3 sequences, over 25% appearing once. Amplification of TCR beta used genomic DNA extracted from peripheral blood. Source material: blood. These receptors were taken from a human donor in good health. The donor label of this sample is uncertain.

The chain carries TRBV11-1 and TRBJ2-5; D perhaps matches TRBD1 (6 bases). V was cut by 5 bases and J by 5 bases, with 24 bases left in between. The CDR3 is 17 residues long. CDR1 and CDR2 (germline): SGHAT, FQDESV (reference sequence). The CDR3, as DNA: TGTGCCAGCAGCAAACTCCCCTTAACAGGGCTGGGGGAGACCCAGTACTTC. Its translation is CASSKLPLTGLGETQYF.

V and J are TRBV30 and TRBJ2-4; perhaps TRBD2 as D (5 bases). The CDR3 contains 12 residues. Germline loops: CDR1 GTSNPN, CDR2 SVGIG (reference sequence). Trimming shortened V by 4 bases and J by 8 bases, and 12 bases separated the two germline ends. CDR3 bases: TGTGCCTGGATGGGCGGGCGGGACATTCAGTACTTC. Its protein is CAWMGGRDIQYF.

This clonotype is categorized as medium-sized (0.01 to 0.1%). This chain connects TRBV6-5 to TRBJ2-7; 8 nucleotides match TRBD1. The V gene end was trimmed by 6 bases and the J gene end by 0 bases; junction bases not matched to a gene: 1. Germline V gene sequence: CDR1 MNHEY, CDR2 SVGAGI. CDR3 length equals 13 residues. CDR3 DNA sequence: TGTGCCAGCAGGCAGGGGGCCTCCTACGAGCAGTACTTC. Its translation is CASRQGASYEQYF.

This clonotype counts as medium-sized. This chain connects TRBV18 to TRBJ1-2, with a possible D match to TRBD1 (6 bases). Germline CDR1 is KGHSH and CDR2 is LQKENI. The CDR3 spans 14 residues. V was trimmed by 2 bases and J by 4 bases, leaving 11 bases between them. CDR3 sequence reads: CASSPATRGYGYTF. CDR3 in DNA: TGTGCCAGCTCACCAGCGACCAGGGGCTATGGCTACACCTTC.

In its sample, this clonotype was seen a few times. The gene calls are TRBV5-4 and TRBJ2-5; the match to TRBD2 covers 12 bases. CDR3 length equals 15 residues. The germline gives CDR1 SGHNT, CDR2 YYREEE (reference sequence). Germline trimming cut 0 bases from V and 4 bases from J; bases unmatched to any gene: 1. As DNA, the CDR3 is TGTGCCAGCAGCTTGGCTAGCGGGGGGGGAGAGACCCAGTACTTC. It is translated as CASSLASGGGETQYF.

This chain uses TRBV4-3 with TRBJ1-4; D is undetermined. V gave up 0 bases and J gave up 7 bases, with 9 bases separating them. Germline V lookup: CDR1 LGHNA, CDR2 YSLEER. The CDR3 is 14 residues long. The CDR3 sequence: CASSQDVTVEKLFF. CDR3 bases: TGCGCCAGCAGCCAAGACGTGACTGTTGAAAAACTGTTTTTT.

V is TRBV6-1 and J is TRBJ1-6; D is undetermined. V lost 7 bases and J 4 bases, leaving 5 bases between the germline ends. This CDR3 has 12 amino acids. The germline CDR1 and CDR2 sequences are MNHNS and SASEGT. The CDR3 is CASTQYNSPLHF. The CDR3 nucleotides read TGTGCCAGCACTCAATATAATTCACCCCTCCACTTT.

The chain joins TRBV15 to TRBJ2-7, with 7 bases fitting TRBD1. V was clipped by 0 bases and J by 5 bases; unmatched bases: 7. Per germline, CDR1 LNHNV and CDR2 YYDKDF (reference sequence). This CDR3 has 15 residues. The CDR3 DNA reads TGTGCCACCAGCAGAGATCGTGTGACAGGGCACGAGCAGTACTTC. Translated, it gives CATSRDRVTGHEQYF.

This clonotype was counted between two and nine times. This chain connects TRBV6-5 to TRBJ1-4; 9 bases agree with TRBD1. Per the germline V gene, CDR1 is MNHEY and CDR2 is SVGAGI. The CDR3 contains 14 residues. Losses at the gene ends were 6 bases for V and 5 bases for J; bases not matched to a gene: 4. The chain's CDR3 is CASRTGGGNEKLFF. The CDR3 DNA reads TGTGCCAGCAGAACAGGGGGCGGGAATGAAAAACTGTTTTTT.

The chain has TRBV6-4 and TRBJ2-3, with D possibly TRBD2 on 6 matching bases. Trimming took off 7 bases at V and 3 bases at J, with 8 bases between the two ends. The CDR3 extends over 12 amino acids. The germline gives CDR1 MRHNA, CDR2 SNTAGT. CDR3 sequence: CASNRGTDTQYF. The CDR3 DNA follows: TGTGCCAGCAACCGGGGGACAGATACGCAGTATTTT.

This clonotype was detected once. The gene calls are TRBV20-1 and TRBJ1-4; a possible D gene is TRBD1 (5 bases). The CDR3 loop spans 14 amino acids. Germline assignment: CDR1 DFQATT and CDR2 SNEGSKA (reference sequence). V shed 2 bases and J shed 0 bases, with 7 bases lying between them. The CDR3 nucleotides read TGCAGTGCTAGACAGACAGCAACTAATGAAAAACTGTTTTTT. Protein product: CSARQTATNEKLFF.

The V and J genes are TRBV12-3 or TRBV12-4 and TRBJ2-7, with D tentatively TRBD1 or TRBD2 (5 bases each). This CDR3 region has 14 residues. V lost 5 bases to trimming and J lost 6 bases, with 17 bases between them. CDR3 sequence: CASSPGAGVVEQYF. DNA for the CDR3: TGTGCCAGCAGTCCCGGGGCTGGGGTTGTCGAGCAGTACTTC.

This sequence joins TRBV5-1 and TRBJ1-4; D unclear. Germline assignment: CDR1 SGHRS and CDR2 YFSETQ. Trimming took off 3 bases at V and 0 bases at J, with 9 bases between the two ends. The length of the CDR3 is 15 residues. CDR3 protein: CASSSEGATNEKLFF. CDR3 coding DNA: TGCGCCAGCAGCTCAGAGGGCGCAACTAATGAAAAACTGTTTTTT.

The chain employs TRBV20-1 and TRBJ2-3; weak D call: TRBD2 (5 bases). Trimming stripped 3 bases from V and 5 bases from J, with 18 bases between. This CDR3 spans 15 amino acids. Germline CDR1 is DFQATT and CDR2 is SNEGSKA (reference sequence). The CDR3 bases are TGCAGTGCTAGGCCGGGTTATGGGAGAATAGATACGCAGTATTTT. It codes for CSARPGYGRIDTQYF.

The chain combines TRBV19 with TRBJ1-1; D gene uncertain. The V gene's germline CDR1 is LNHDA and CDR2 SQIVND (reference sequence). The CDR3 length is 11 residues. V dropped 6 bases and J dropped 4 bases, with 6 bases sitting between them. CDR3 amino acids: CASRDLTEAFF. The CDR3 DNA follows: TGTGCCAGTAGGGACCTCACTGAAGCTTTCTTT.

The chain uses TRBV12-3 or TRBV12-4 and TRBJ2-1, with 10 bases that match TRBD1. This CDR3 has 17 amino acids. The junction had 10 bases not matched to a gene; V was cut back by 3 bases and J by 5 bases. The CDR3 sequence is CASSLSVVTGGDNEQFF. The CDR3 DNA is TGTGCCAGCAGTTTGAGCGTTGTGACAGGGGGCGACAATGAGCAGTTCTTC.

The table lists this clonotype with a few counts. The chain couples TRBV20-1 to TRBJ2-2; possibly TRBD2 for D (7 bases). V gave up 0 bases and J gave up 5 bases, with 19 bases separating them. Germline CDR1 and CDR2: DFQATT and SNEGSKA (reference sequence). CDR3 length: 17 residues. Here the CDR3 DNA reads TGCAGTGCTAGAGATCCCGGGGGGCCTGGGCGAACCGGGGAGCTGTTTTTT. Translating gives CSARDPGGPGRTGELFF.

The chain carries TRBV25-1 and TRBJ1-6, with D unresolved. CDR3 size: 13 residues. Germline V gene sequence: CDR1 MGHDK, CDR2 SYGVNS. The V gene lost 6 bases and the J gene lost 1 base, with 4 bases spanning the gap. The CDR3 spells CASSRSYNSPLHF. As DNA, the CDR3 is TGTGCCAGCAGCAGATCCTATAATTCACCCCTCCACTTT.

This clonotype was detected a few times. The rearrangement joins TRBV6-6 to TRBJ1-6; 7 nucleotides agree with TRBD1. This CDR3 region has 17 residues. With 6 bases clipped from V and 3 bases from J, the junction kept 11 bases outside the gene matches. CDR1 MNHNY and CDR2 SVGAGI come from the germline V gene (reference sequence). CDR3 amino acids: CASRIPTGESYNSPLHF. The CDR3 bases are TGTGCCAGCAGGATTCCTACAGGGGAGAGCTATAATTCACCCCTCCACTTT.

The CDR3 coding sequence is TGTGCCAGCAGTCCGGGACAGTTACGCAATGAGCAGTTCTTC. The encoded protein is CASSPGQLRNEQFF. The chain is built from TRBV6-1 and TRBJ2-1; TRBD1 matches 7 bases. The ends lost 5 bases at V and 6 bases at J; junction bases unmatched: 7. The CDR3 length is 14 residues. Germline CDR1 is MNHNS and CDR2 is SASEGT.

A note on this clonotype: One junction end does not reproduce the germline sequence, and a read error may be involved. The chain couples TRBV19 to TRBJ2-2; TRBD2 is a possible D gene (6 bases). Per the germline V gene, CDR1 is LNHDA and CDR2 is SQIVND (reference sequence). This CDR3 spans 12 amino acids. For the CDR3, the DNA is TGTGCCAGCACCACAGGTGCCGGGGGGCTGTTTTTT. Protein sequence: CASTTGAGGLFF.

The sample holds a few counts of this clonotype. The rearrangement uses TRBV27 and TRBJ1-2; 7 nucleotides line up with TRBD1. Germline-derived CDR1 and CDR2 are MNHEY and SMNVEV (reference sequence). V dropped 1 base and J dropped 7; count of bases not matched to a gene: 6. The CDR3 spans 14 residues. The CDR3 protein is CASSLWEGAGGYTF. CDR3 DNA sequence: TGTGCCAGCAGTTTATGGGAGGGGGCAGGTGGCTACACCTTC.

This clonotype was observed a few times. V gene TRBV6-5 combines with J gene TRBJ1-3, with D possibly TRBD1 on 6 matching bases. V lost 6 bases to trimming and J lost 4 bases, with 10 bases between them. This CDR3 comprises 13 residues. Germline assignment: CDR1 MNHEY and CDR2 SVGAGI. CDR3 residues: CASSHRDGNTIYF. The CDR3 nucleotides are TGTGCCAGCAGCCACAGGGACGGAAACACCATATATTTT.

This clonotype was seen only once. Germline is not matched at one junction end, which may reflect a read error. The genes are TRBV15 and TRBJ1-5, with D possibly TRBD1 on 5 matching bases. The CDR3 totals 18 residues. Germline loops: CDR1 LNHNV, CDR2 YYDKDF (reference sequence). The CDR3 DNA reads TGTGCCACCAGCAGAGGTAGGGGCAGGACCGAAGATAATCAGCCCCAGCATTGG. Translating it yields CATSRGRGRTEDNQPQHW.

The chain employs TRBV6-1 and TRBJ2-3, with 7 bases lining up with TRBD2. The CDR3 is 15 amino acids. J was trimmed by 0 bases and V by 5 bases; bases with no gene match: 5. Looked up from germline, CDR1 is MNHNS and CDR2 is SASEGT. The CDR3 DNA reads TGTGCCAGCAGTCTCCCGGGGGGAAGCACAGATACGCAGTATTTT. As protein: CASSLPGGSTDTQYF.

The chain employs TRBV5-1 and TRBJ2-1; TRBD1 aligns across 7 bases. CDR1 SGHRS and CDR2 YFSETQ come from the germline V gene. Germline trimming cut 3 bases from V and 9 bases from J; bases unmatched to any gene: 12. The CDR3 has 15 residues. The DNA of the CDR3 is TGCGCCAGCAGCTCGGGACAGTGGGGTAATGGTGAGCAGTTCTTC. The encoded protein is CASSSGQWGNGEQFF.

The chain joins TRBV7-9 to TRBJ1-4, with a tentative D call TRBD1 (6 bases). Germline-derived CDR1 and CDR2 are SEHNR and FQNEAQ (reference sequence). V dropped 1 base and J dropped 5 bases, with 11 bases sitting between them. CDR3 length equals 15 residues. CDR3: CASSLGDTQNEKLFF. CDR3 nucleotides: TGTGCCAGCAGCTTAGGGGACACACAAAATGAAAAACTGTTTTTT.

In its sample, this clonotype ranks as medium-sized. V is TRBV29-1 and J is TRBJ2-2, with TRBD1 matching over 10 bases. V shed 3 bases, J shed 3 bases, and the junction held 4 bases outside the gene matches. CDR1 is SQVTM, CDR2 ANQGSEA, per germline. The CDR3 covers 15 residues. CDR3 sequence: CSVDYDRGHTGELFF. The CDR3 DNA follows: TGCAGCGTTGATTACGACAGGGGGCACACCGGGGAGCTGTTTTTT.

By its share, this clonotype is medium-sized (0.01 to 0.1%). The gene calls are TRBV29-1 and TRBJ2-2; 8 bases are a match to TRBD1. The CDR3 loop spans 15 amino acids. Trimming at V came to 5 bases and at J to 2 bases, leaving 7 bases not matched to a gene. CDR1 and CDR2 (germline): SQVTM, ANQGSEA. The CDR3 DNA follows: TGCAGCGTTCGGACAGGGCCAAGCAACACCGGGGAGCTGTTTTTT. The encoded protein is CSVRTGPSNTGELFF.

This clonotype occurred a few times. The chain joins TRBV19 to TRBJ1-6, with D possibly TRBD1 on 6 matching bases. The germline V gene encodes CDR1 LNHDA and CDR2 SQIVND (reference sequence). This CDR3 has 15 amino acids. The V gene lost 3 bases and the J gene lost 7 bases, with 13 bases spanning the gap. DNA of the CDR3: TGTGCCAGTAGTATCGAAGGGGGGATCAATTCACCCCTCCACTTT. Translated, it gives CASSIEGGINSPLHF.

This chain uses TRBV5-1 with TRBJ1-1; 7 bases are shared with TRBD1. Looked up from germline, CDR1 is SGHRS and CDR2 is YFSETQ. The CDR3 contains 14 residues. Losses at the gene ends were 4 bases for V and 0 bases for J; bases not matched to a gene: 3. The chain's CDR3 is CASSTGQLNTEAFF. For the CDR3, the DNA is TGCGCCAGCAGCACGGGACAGCTGAACACTGAAGCTTTCTTT.